Following are 26 T cell receptor beta chains from one sample sequenced in a study of blood T cell repertoires in COVID-19. TCRdb's table, derived via immunoSEQ multiplex PCR, lists solely in-frame clones and lacks some. Among roughly 39,000 clones listed, about 90% were seen once. Sequencing was performed on peripheral blood. The receptor source for this set is an older woman with acute or convalescent COVID-19.

The rearrangement joins TRBV25-1 to TRBJ2-1, with 8 bases that match TRBD1. Germline V gene data show CDR1 as MGHDK and CDR2 as SYGVNS. Germline trimming cut 8 bases from V and 6 bases from J; bases unmatched to any gene: 6. CDR3 length: 13 amino acids. In DNA, the CDR3 is TGTGCCAGCGACAGGGGATTTCTCAATGAGCAGTTCTTC. This sequence encodes CASDRGFLNEQFF.

V gene TRBV19 combines with J gene TRBJ1-5, with a possible D match to TRBD1 (6 bases). V shed 9 bases and J shed 4 bases, with 13 bases lying between them. The CDR3 length is 13 residues. Germline lookup yields CDR1 LNHDA and CDR2 SQIVND (reference sequence). In DNA form, the CDR3 reads TGTGCCAGCAAGGGGGGGGTGAATCAGCCCCAGCATTTT. It yields the protein CASKGGVNQPQHF.

The chain carries TRBV10-1 and TRBJ2-7; TRBD2 aligns across 16 bases. CDR3 length: 19 residues. Germline CDR1 reads WNHNN; CDR2 reads SYGVQD (reference sequence). The J segment lost 5 bases and the V segment lost 0 bases, leaving 10 bases of the junction unmatched. The CDR3 sequence: CASSESSWGLAGGPNEQYV. The CDR3 DNA is TGCGCCAGCAGTGAGTCCTCCTGGGGACTAGCGGGAGGGCCCAACGAGCAGTACGTC.

The rearrangement links TRBV30 to TRBJ2-3; 7 positions agree with TRBD1. The CDR3 totals 13 residues. With V trimmed by 5 bases and J by 5 bases, 7 bases remained unmatched. The germline CDR1 and CDR2 sequences are GTSNPN and SVGIG (reference sequence). CDR3 in DNA: TGTGCCTGGGTTGAACAGGGGCAAGATACGCAGTATTTT. As protein: CAWVEQGQDTQYF.

The chain joins TRBV5-4 to TRBJ2-5; tentatively, D is TRBD1 (6 bases). Trimming removed 4 bases from V and 0 bases from J, with 10 bases in between. Germline CDR1 reads SGHNT; CDR2 reads YYREEE (reference sequence). The length of the CDR3 is 14 residues. The DNA for the CDR3 is TGTGCCAGCAGCAGTGGACAGAACCAAGAGACCCAGTACTTC. Protein: CASSSGQNQETQYF. The full variable domain, its missing parts supplied by reference TRBV5-4 and TRBJ2-5, is ETGVTQSPTHLIKTRGQQVTLRCSSQSGHNTVSWYQQALGQGPQFIFQYYREEENGRGNFPPRFSGLQFPNYSSELNVNALELDDSALYLCASSSGQNQETQYFGPGTRLLVL.

The rearrangement links TRBV4-3 to TRBJ1-4; maybe TRBD1 (6 bases). The ends were cut back, 1 base at V and 8 bases at J, with 14 bases in the middle. The CDR3 has 15 amino acids. Germline-derived CDR1 and CDR2 are LGHNA and YSLEER. This chain's CDR3 is CASSQGRGAYEKLFF. CDR3 in DNA: TGCGCCAGCAGCCAAGGCCGGGGGGCGTACGAAAAACTGTTTTTT.

This chain uses TRBV24-1 with TRBJ1-2; no definite D call. The V end was cut by 4 bases, the J end by 5 bases, with 10 bases between. The CDR3 extends over 13 amino acids. Germline V lookup: CDR1 KGHDR, CDR2 SFDVKD. DNA for the CDR3: TGTGCCACCAGTGAGTCACCGGGTTATGGCTACACCTTC. Protein sequence: CATSESPGYGYTF.

J is TRBJ2-1 and V is TRBV27, with TRBD2 matching over 8 bases. The CDR3 extends over 13 amino acids. Trimming took 6 bases from V and 8 from J; bases not matched to a gene: 6. Germline assignment: CDR1 MNHEY and CDR2 SMNVEV (reference sequence). The CDR3 nucleotides read TGTGCCAGCAGGCGGACTAGCCGCGATGAGCAGTTCTTC. Its protein is CASRRTSRDEQFF.

The chain uses TRBV11-2 and TRBJ1-1; TRBD1 is a possible D gene (5 bases). The CDR3 runs to 12 residues. V shed 5 bases and J shed 4 bases, with 8 bases lying between them. The germline CDR1 and CDR2 sequences are SGHAT and FQNNGV. CDR3 region: CASSPQGTEAFF. DNA of the CDR3: TGTGCCAGCAGCCCGCAGGGCACTGAAGCTTTCTTT.

The chain is built from TRBV3-1 (or the pseudogene TRBV3-2) and TRBJ2-1; 7 bases match TRBD1. V dropped 4 bases and J dropped 0; count of bases not matched to a gene: 3. This CDR3 contains 15 residues. Germline V gene sequence: CDR1 LGHDT, CDR2 YNNKEL (reference sequence). CDR3 sequence reads: CASSPGGSSYNEQFF. In DNA, the CDR3 is TGTGCCAGCAGCCCAGGGGGAAGCTCCTACAATGAGCAGTTCTTC.

Comments on this clone: A read error may produce the germline difference seen at one junction end. The V call is TRBV7-9, the J call TRBJ1-5; tentatively, D is TRBD1 (5 bases). Per germline, CDR1 SEHNR and CDR2 FQNEAQ (reference sequence). There are 12 residues in the CDR3. CDR3 loop: CASSLGAGPEHF. CDR3 nucleotide sequence: TGTGCCAGCAGCTTAGGGGCAGGGCCCGAGCATTTT.

This rearrangement joins TRBV5-1 to TRBJ1-1, with D possibly being TRBD1 (6 bases). The CDR3 sequence is 16 residues long. Germline assignment: CDR1 SGHRS and CDR2 YFSETQ. V was trimmed by 0 bases and J by 5 bases, leaving 17 bases between them. CDR3 region: CASSLDLGAVQTEAFF. CDR3 sequence (DNA): TGCGCCAGCAGCTTGGATCTGGGGGCGGTTCAAACTGAAGCTTTCTTT.

CDR3: CASSSAGSYEQYV. The CDR3, as DNA: TGTGCCAGCAGTTCGGCAGGCTCCTACGAGCAGTACGTC. The rearrangement links TRBV12-3 or TRBV12-4 to TRBJ2-7, with D uncertain. The V end lost 4 bases, the J end lost 0 bases, and 7 bases lay between the germline ends. This CDR3 has 13 amino acids.

In its sample, this clone was seen once. DNA of the CDR3: TGTGCCTGGGCCCTCGCAGTCTCGAGCTACACCTTC. This gives the protein CAWALAVSSYTF. V usage is TRBV30 and J usage is TRBJ1-2; the D is unclear. The length of the CDR3 is 12 residues. Trimming removed 5 bases from V and 9 bases from J, with 16 bases in between. Germline loops: CDR1 GTSNPN, CDR2 SVGIG (reference sequence).

This clone has only one observation. This rearrangement joins TRBV7-9 to TRBJ1-1, with D uncertain. Trimming shortened V by 1 base and J by 4 bases, and 4 bases separated the two germline ends. This CDR3 comprises 12 residues. Germline values: CDR1 SEHNR, CDR2 FQNEAQ (reference sequence). The CDR3 nucleotides are TGTGCCAGCAGCTTAGGAGTCACTGAAGCTTTCTTT. It specifies CASSLGVTEAFF. Together with reference TRBV7-9 and TRBJ1-1, the CDR3 gives the full variable domain: DTGVSQNPRHKITKRGQNVTFRCDPISEHNRLYWYRQTLGQGPEFLTYFQNEAQLEKSRLLSDRFSAERPKGSFSTLEIQRTEQGDSAMYLCASSLGVTEAFFGQGTRLTVV.

The gene calls are TRBV15 and TRBJ2-7; the match to TRBD2 covers 11 bases. The trim removed 1 base at V and 4 bases at J, leaving 6 bases unmatched. CDR3 length: 16 residues. Germline V gene lookup returns CDR1 LNHNV and CDR2 YYDKDF (reference sequence). CDR3 DNA: TGTGCCACCAGCAGAGCAGGGACTAGCGGACAATACGAGCAGTACGTC. This encodes CATSRAGTSGQYEQYV.

The V call is TRBV5-1, the J call TRBJ2-2; 16 nucleotides agree with TRBD2. After removal of 4 bases from V and 3 bases from J, the junction contained 3 bases not matched to a gene. In germline, CDR1 is SGHRS, CDR2 YFSETQ. This CDR3 has 17 residues. The CDR3 bases are TGCGCCAGCAGCCCAGGGACTAGCGGGAGGGACACCGGGGAGCTGTTTTTT. It specifies CASSPGTSGRDTGELFF.

The chain carries TRBV5-1 and TRBJ2-2; a weak D match, TRBD1 (6 bases). Germline CDR1 reads SGHRS; CDR2 reads YFSETQ. Trimming pared 0 bases from V and 6 bases from J, leaving 18 bases between. The CDR3 loop spans 17 amino acids. CDR3 coding DNA: TGCGCCAGCAGCTTGGGGTCGACAGGTTTCAAGGCCGGGGAGCTGTTTTTT. Translation gives CASSLGSTGFKAGELFF.

This chain links TRBV7-6 with TRBJ2-2; 8 bases map to TRBD1. CDR3 length equals 16 residues. V shed 5 bases and J 2 bases; nucleotides not matched to a gene: 7. Germline V CDR1 and CDR2: SGHVS, FNYEAQ. The CDR3 DNA follows: TGTGCCAGCAGCAGAACCCCAGGGGGCAACACCGGGGAGCTGTTTTTT. Protein: CASSRTPGGNTGELFF.

The gene calls are TRBV7-8 and TRBJ2-3, with 9 bases fitting TRBD2. Germline CDR1 is SGHVS and CDR2 is FQNEAQ. After removal of 4 bases from V and 0 bases from J, the junction contained 2 bases not matched to a gene. The CDR3 is 15 amino acids. CDR3 bases: TGTGCCAGCAGCTCTAGCGGGAAAAGCACAGATACGCAGTATTTT. Translating it yields CASSSSGKSTDTQYF.

The V call is TRBV3-1 (or the pseudogene TRBV3-2), the J call TRBJ2-3, with 8 bases that match TRBD2. There are 15 residues in the CDR3. The V gene's germline CDR1 is LGHDT and CDR2 YNNKEL (reference sequence). J was trimmed by 5 bases and V by 6 bases; bases with no gene match: 10. This CDR3 reads CASSPGVAGLDTQYF. In DNA, the CDR3 is TGTGCCAGCAGTCCAGGAGTAGCGGGGTTAGATACGCAGTATTTT.

The J gene is TRBJ2-5, the V gene TRBV9, with 9 bases matching TRBD2. The germline V gene has CDR1 SGDLS and CDR2 YYNGEE. After removal of 0 bases from V and 5 bases from J, the junction contained 11 bases not matched to a gene. The CDR3 spans 17 residues. In DNA, the CDR3 is TGTGCCAGCAGCGTAGCTGATCGGGCTAGCGGGATTGAGACCCAGTACTTC. Its translation is CASSVADRASGIETQYF.

The chain is built from TRBV7-9 and TRBJ2-1; 13 nucleotides agree with TRBD2. The CDR3 has 14 amino acids. Germline V lookup: CDR1 SEHNR, CDR2 FQNEAQ (reference sequence). The V segment lost 6 bases and the J segment 7 bases; nucleotides outside the gene matches: 3. The CDR3 region has the DNA TGTGCCAGCAGGGGACTAGCGGGAAAGAATGAGCAGTTCTTC. Translating it yields CASRGLAGKNEQFF.

The chain combines TRBV3-1 (or the pseudogene TRBV3-2) with TRBJ2-3, with a tentative D call TRBD2 (5 bases). Germline CDR1 is LGHDT and CDR2 is YNNKEL (reference sequence). This CDR3 spans 16 amino acids. Trimming pared 3 bases from V and 5 bases from J, leaving 18 bases between. This CDR3 is CASSHGLALGGDTQYF. The CDR3, as DNA: TGTGCCAGCAGCCACGGACTCGCCCTTGGAGGAGATACGCAGTATTTT.

A single count supports this clone. The V gene is TRBV5-1, the J gene TRBJ2-6; 9 bases agree with TRBD2. The CDR3 loop spans 16 amino acids. Trimming took 2 bases from V and 4 from J; bases not matched to a gene: 4. The germline V gene has CDR1 SGHRS and CDR2 YFSETQ. The CDR3 is CASSFSGRSGANVLTF. As DNA, the CDR3 is TGCGCCAGCAGCTTCAGCGGGAGGTCCGGGGCCAACGTCCTGACTTTC.

The chain recombines TRBV28 with TRBJ1-1; the match to TRBD1 covers 7 bases. The ends lost 1 base at V and 5 bases at J; junction bases unmatched: 4. The germline gives CDR1 MDHEN, CDR2 SYDVKM. The CDR3 totals 14 residues. The CDR3 DNA follows: TGTGCCAGCAGTTTATCAGACAGGGTAACTGAAGCTTTCTTT. Translating it yields CASSLSDRVTEAFF.